This T cell receptor (beta chain) derives from a study of Ad26.COV2.S vaccination and SARS-CoV-2 variants. Whole-study results and caveats: In TCR breadth and depth analyses, total T cell responses may have been underestimated. Vaccine recipients surpassed placebo recipients in spike-specific TCR breadth.

The table came from immunoSEQ multiplex PCR; TCRdb's copy has only in-frame clones and leaves some out. Here the sample spans hundreds of thousands of clones, more than 80% being singletons. Indicated treatment: 15 to 20 received Ad26.COV2.S at low or high dose, single or two shots; 5 received placebo; per-sample allocation not given. Following the first vaccine or placebo injection, samples were taken on day 63. The V gene lost 5 bases and the J gene lost 5 bases, with 12 bases spanning the gap. The CDR3 has 14 residues. CDR1 is LNHDA and CDR2 is SQIVND in the germline V gene (reference sequence). Note on this clone: Its target is unknown.

This TCR was recovered from a person aged 18-60 years who received the Ad26.COV2.S COVID-19 vaccine or a placebo. The material sequenced was peripheral blood, taken in a trial of Ad26.COV2.S vaccine versus placebo. This chain uses TRBV19 with TRBJ2-2; TRBD2 is a possible D gene (6 bases). CDR3 in DNA: TGTGCCAGTAGTCCCCTCAGCGGGACCGGGGAGCTGTTTTTT. Its protein product is CASSPLSGTGELFF.